These 7 T cell receptor beta chains were sequenced from one sample in a study of metastatic and nonmetastatic thyroid tumors. The entire patient cohort was treatment-naive prior to thyroid surgery. Via MiXCR, TCRdb re-called the PCR reads. The sample lists 6,000 to 8,000 clones, 25% to 30% seen once, with around 20% in the top ten. Sequencing input: adjacent normal tissue. Receptors originate from a female donor with papillary thyroid cancer or a benign thyroid nodule (not recorded which). Some clones in this sample may be carry-over from other donors' samples.

This clone has a count of ten or more. This chain uses TRBV3-1 with TRBJ2-1; TRBD2 agrees at 9 bases. The CDR3 loop spans 15 amino acids. V dropped 1 base and J dropped 8; count of bases not matched to a gene: 6. Germline V CDR1 and CDR2: LGHDT, YNNKEL (reference sequence). The CDR3 sequence: CASSQGVAGEDEQFF. As DNA, the CDR3 is TGTGCCAGCAGCCAAGGGGTAGCGGGAGAGGATGAGCAGTTCTTC.

Turning to this clone: A junction boundary mismatches the germline segment, possibly from a read error. Other DNA sequences of this sample code for an identical CDR3. The chain carries TRBV29-1 and TRBJ1-2, with D tentatively TRBD1 (5 bases). Germline lookup yields CDR1 SQVTM and CDR2 ANQGSEA. This CDR3 spans 12 amino acids. CDR3 bases: TGCAGTGTTGAGGACATCTCTGCCGGCTACACCTTC. Translated, it gives CSVEDISAGYTF. Combining the CDR3 with reference TRBV29-1 and TRBJ1-2 gives the whole variable domain SAVISQKPSRDICQRGTSLTIQCQVDSQVTMMFWYRQQPGQSLTLIATANQGSEATYESGFVIDKFPISRPNLTFSTLTVSNMSPEDSSIYLCSVEDISAGYTFGSGTRLTVV.

By frequency in the sample, this clone is medium-sized. The chain is built from TRBV20-1 and TRBJ2-7; D uncertain. The germline gives CDR1 DFQATT, CDR2 SNEGSKA (reference sequence). The CDR3 loop spans 10 amino acids. V lost 0 bases, J lost 5 bases, and 2 bases lay in between. The CDR3 region has the DNA TGCAGTGCTAGAGAGGACGAGCAGTACTTC. Translation gives CSAREDEQYF.

For this clone: At one boundary the junction diverges from the germline segment, which might be a read error. The chain combines TRBV20-1 with TRBJ2-2; perhaps D is TRBD1 or TRBD2 (5 bases each). This CDR3 region has 14 residues. Looked up from germline, CDR1 is DFQATT and CDR2 is SNEGSKA (reference sequence). The CDR3 DNA reads TGCAGTGCCATGGTACAGCTAAACACCGGGGACCTGTTTTTT. Translation gives CSAMVQLNTGDLFF.

The V gene is TRBV6-2 or TRBV6-3, the J gene TRBJ1-3; D is undetermined. Trimming took off 6 bases at V and 0 bases at J, with 15 bases between the two ends. CDR1 is MNHEY, CDR2 SVGEGT, per germline. The CDR3 loop spans 16 amino acids. The CDR3: CASRLTAGHSGNTIYF. CDR3 DNA: TGTGCCAGCAGGCTGACCGCAGGCCACTCTGGAAACACCATATATTTT.

The gene calls are TRBV20-1 and TRBJ2-7; a weak D match, TRBD1 (7 bases). Trimming left V 3 bases short and J 2 bases short, with 17 bases between. The CDR3 contains 15 residues. Germline assignment: CDR1 DFQATT and CDR2 SNEGSKA (reference sequence). In DNA, the CDR3 is TGCAGTGCTAGGGGGGGACAGCGAGCCACCTACGAGCAGTACTTC. It is translated as CSARGGQRATYEQYF.

This clone appeared a few times. The chain is built from TRBV6-2 or TRBV6-3 and TRBJ2-1, with 10 bases lining up with TRBD2. Per germline, CDR1 MNHEY and CDR2 SVGEGT. The CDR3 sequence is 17 residues long. V lost 2 bases, J lost 0 bases, and 4 bases stayed unmatched. The CDR3 protein is CASSYLAGAASYNEQFF. As DNA, the CDR3 is TGTGCCAGCAGTTACCTAGCGGGGGCCGCCTCCTACAATGAGCAGTTCTTC.